Listed here is a single T cell receptor (beta chain). This specimen comes from a study of Ad26.COV2.S vaccination and SARS-CoV-2 variants. V lost 6 bases, J lost 12 bases, and 11 bases lay in between. CDR1 and CDR2 from the germline V gene are GTSNPN and SVGIG (reference sequence). The CDR3 is made up of 10 amino acids. Some clones are missing from TCRdb's copy, which holds only in-frame ones; the method was immunoSEQ multiplex PCR. The sample carries some 410,000 clones, around 93% recorded once. Regarding treatment: around 19 received Ad26.COV2.S at low or high dose, single or two shots; about 5 received placebo; per-sample allocation not given. Specimen acquisition occurred on day 63 following the initial vaccine or placebo injection. It was an adult aged 18-55 years in Boston who was the donor.

The receptor comes from a person between 18 and 60 years old who received the Ad26.COV2.S COVID-19 vaccine or a placebo. This chain links TRBV30 with TRBJ1-4; maybe TRBD1 (5 bases). The sample here was peripheral blood, taken in a trial of Ad26.COV2.S vaccine versus placebo. This chain's CDR3 is CACSQGELFF. The CDR3 DNA follows: TGTGCCTGTTCCCAGGGTGAACTGTTTTTT.